This T cell receptor beta chain was profiled in a study of T cell repertoires in cytomegalovirus infection. The CDR3 extends over 17 amino acids. Looked up from germline, CDR1 is SGHTA and CDR2 is FQGTGA. Trimming cost V 2 bases and J 1 base, with 17 bases left between them. In this sample, this clonotype turned up many times. The target antigen is unknown. Using its own MiXCR run on the reads, TCRdb lists one record per CDR3 protein. This table has fewer than 850,000 distinct CDR3 sequences, 29% appearing once. The V gene is TRBV7-3, the J gene TRBJ1-1; D not resolved. The receptor was derived from a human donor in good health (CMV status not recorded). Some clones in this sample may be carry-over from other donors' samples. Here the sequenced sample was cultured CD8+ T cells from PBMCs, taken from culture after CMV antigen stimulation. This chain's CDR3 is CASSLDPIAGGNTEAFF. CDR3 in DNA: TGTGCCAGCAGCTTAGACCCCATAGCCGGAGGGAACACTGAAGCTTTCTTT.